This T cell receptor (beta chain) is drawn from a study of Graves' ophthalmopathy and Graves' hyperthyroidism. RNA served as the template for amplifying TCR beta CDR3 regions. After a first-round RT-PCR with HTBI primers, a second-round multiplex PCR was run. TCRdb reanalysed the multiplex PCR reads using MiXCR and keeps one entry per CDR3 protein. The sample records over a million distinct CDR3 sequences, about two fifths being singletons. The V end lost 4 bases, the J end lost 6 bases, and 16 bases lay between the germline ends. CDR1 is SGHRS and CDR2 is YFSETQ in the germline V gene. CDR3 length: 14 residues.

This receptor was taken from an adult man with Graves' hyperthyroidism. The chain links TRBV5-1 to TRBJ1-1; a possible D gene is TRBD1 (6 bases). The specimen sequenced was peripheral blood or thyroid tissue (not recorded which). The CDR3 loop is CASSRLTKGAEAFF. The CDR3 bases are TGCGCCAGCAGCCGTTTAACTAAGGGGGCTGAAGCTTTCTTT.